The 25 T cell receptor beta chains below were found in one sample sequenced in a study of blood T cells in healthy people across ages. Together with a sample-barcoded 5' primer, a J-beta primer mix was included in a second PCR lasting about 6 to 11 cycles. TCRdb independently ran MiXCR on the 5' RACE reads; one entry per CDR3 protein. Found here are more than 700,000 distinct CDR3 sequences, about 42% of them singletons; the top ten hold around a sixth. The material sequenced was blood. These receptors originate from a man older than 75 in good health.

This rearrangement joins TRBV15 to TRBJ2-5; either TRBD1 or TRBD2 may fit D (5 bases each). Germline CDR1 and CDR2: LNHNV and YYDKDF (reference sequence). This CDR3 is 16 amino acids long. Deletions cut 0 bases from V and 11 bases from J, with 22 bases between. The CDR3 coding sequence is TGTGCCACCAGCAGAGACCTGACAGCCCTGGGAGATGAGCAGTACTTC. It translates to CATSRDLTALGDEQYF.

V gene TRBV10-3 combines with J gene TRBJ2-7; 8 bases fit TRBD1. The CDR3 has 15 amino acids. Germline trimming cut 4 bases from V and 2 bases from J; bases unmatched to any gene: 7. Germline-derived CDR1 and CDR2 are ENHRY and SYGVKD. Written as DNA, the CDR3 is TGTGCCATCAGTGCGGGACAGGTCGTCCCCTACGAGCAGTACTTC. It translates to CAISAGQVVPYEQYF.

Here the CDR3 DNA reads TGCAGCGTTGAAGTATATAAGGGAGAGCAGTACTTC. It codes for CSVEVYKGEQYF. V usage is TRBV29-1 and J usage is TRBJ2-7; no firm D call. Looked up from germline, CDR1 is SQVTM and CDR2 is ANQGSEA. This CDR3 is built from 12 residues. Trimming left V 1 base short and J 7 bases short, with 11 bases between.

As to this clonotype: At one boundary the junction diverges from the germline segment, which might be a read error. This rearrangement joins TRBV12-3 or TRBV12-4 to TRBJ2-1; 8 bases agree with TRBD2. This CDR3 has 15 residues. The CDR3 here is CASRPRLASYNGQFF. CDR3 coding DNA: TGTGCCAGCAGACCACGACTAGCGAGTTACAATGGGCAGTTCTTC.

The rearrangement uses TRBV3-1 and TRBJ2-7; 10 nucleotides align to TRBD2. The CDR3 sequence is 19 residues long. Trimming took 6 bases from V and 7 from J; bases not matched to a gene: 24. Per the germline V gene, CDR1 is LGHDT and CDR2 is YNNKEL (reference sequence). The CDR3 sequence is CASSRTPGLAAITGHEQYF. As DNA, the CDR3 is TGTGCCAGCAGTCGAACCCCCGGACTAGCGGCAATTACAGGGCATGAGCAGTACTTC.

This chain connects TRBV2 to TRBJ2-1; TRBD2 matches at 11 bases. CDR3 length: 18 residues. CDR1 SNHLY and CDR2 FYNNEI come from the germline V gene. V dropped 6 bases and J dropped 2; count of bases not matched to a gene: 12. The CDR3 nucleotides read TGTGCCAGCAGCATTGGGGGACTAGCGGTGACAACCTACAATGAGCAGTTCTTC. Its protein is CASSIGGLAVTTYNEQFF.

This clonotype has just a few counts. The V call is TRBV6-5, the J call TRBJ2-1; perhaps D is TRBD1 or TRBD2 (5 bases each). The CDR3 sequence is 14 residues long. Trimming removed 6 bases at V and 3 bases at J, with 12 bases between. CDR1 MNHEY and CDR2 SVGAGI come from the germline V gene. CDR3 in amino acids: CASSLRDHYNEQFF. DNA of the CDR3: TGTGCCAGCAGCCTCAGGGACCACTACAATGAGCAGTTCTTC.

The V and J genes are TRBV20-1 and TRBJ1-2; a weak D match, TRBD1 (6 bases). The CDR3 loop spans 14 amino acids. Germline V gene sequence: CDR1 DFQATT, CDR2 SNEGSKA (reference sequence). Deletions cut 2 bases from V and 4 bases from J, with 14 bases between. DNA for the CDR3: TGCAGTGCTAGATGGGGGCAGGGGATCTATGGCTACACCTTC. Protein product: CSARWGQGIYGYTF.

This rearrangement joins TRBV28 to TRBJ2-3; D perhaps matches TRBD1 (6 bases). Trimming stripped 2 bases from V and 0 bases from J, with 24 bases between. CDR1 MDHEN and CDR2 SYDVKM come from the germline V gene. CDR3 size: 20 residues. In DNA form, the CDR3 reads TGTGCCAGCAGTTTACCACTTGGGGGCAACAAACCCTCTAGCACAGATACGCAGTATTTT. Translating gives CASSLPLGGNKPSSTDTQYF.

Comments on this clonotype: This could be a read error, since a much larger clone is one nucleotide away. The chain's CDR3 is CASSLVGISYEQYF. CDR3 nucleotide sequence: TGTGCCAGCAGCTTGGTGGGCATCTCCTACGAGCAGTACTTC. The chain joins TRBV7-9 to TRBJ2-7, with D uncertain. CDR3 size: 14 residues. V shed 3 bases and J shed 0 bases, with 9 bases lying between them. CDR1 and CDR2 from the germline V gene are SEHNR and FQNEAQ (reference sequence).

The V call is TRBV20-1, the J call TRBJ2-7; TRBD2 matches 10 bases. The J segment lost 7 bases and the V segment lost 3 bases, leaving 9 bases of the junction unmatched. This CDR3 is built from 14 residues. In germline, CDR1 is DFQATT, CDR2 SNEGSKA (reference sequence). CDR3 coding DNA: TGCAGTGCTAGGGACGCTAGCGGGAGCAATGAGCAGTACTTC. It codes for CSARDASGSNEQYF.

This clonotype was seen at least ten times. The chain recombines TRBV7-2 with TRBJ2-1; 12 bases align to TRBD2. Germline trimming cut 3 bases from V and 6 bases from J; bases unmatched to any gene: 3. Per germline, CDR1 SGHTA and CDR2 FQGNSA. The CDR3 has 15 amino acids. The CDR3 region is CASSLRTSGTNEQFF. The CDR3 coding sequence is TGTGCCAGCAGCTTGAGGACTAGCGGGACCAATGAGCAGTTCTTC.

This clonotype occurred a few times. The V call is TRBV5-1, the J call TRBJ2-5; perhaps TRBD2 as D (5 bases). CDR3 size: 14 residues. With 7 bases removed from V and 5 bases from J, the gap between germline ends came to 18 bases. The germline V gene has CDR1 SGHRS and CDR2 YFSETQ. CDR3 sequence (DNA): TGCGCCAGCCACGAGGGAGTCGGAGGTGAGACCCAGTACTTC. It yields the protein CASHEGVGGETQYF.

To note about this clonotype: One junction end disagrees with the germline gene, perhaps due to a read error. The chain has TRBV27 and TRBJ2-1, with 8 positions matching TRBD1. The CDR3 extends over 14 amino acids. The germline CDR1 and CDR2 sequences are MNHEY and SMNVEV (reference sequence). The CDR3, as DNA: TGTGCCCGCAGTTTATCGGACAGGGACCATGAGCAGTTCTTC. Amino acids: CARSLSDRDHEQFF.

This clonotype has ten or more counts. CDR3 loop: CASSHLGGEDTQYF. For the CDR3, the DNA is TGTGCCAGCAGCCATCTAGGGGGTGAGGATACGCAGTATTTT. The rearrangement joins TRBV7-3 to TRBJ2-3; D may be TRBD1 (6 bases). The germline V and J ends were trimmed by 5 bases and 6 bases, with 15 bases remaining between them. Germline CDR1 is SGHTA and CDR2 is FQGTGA. The CDR3 length is 14 residues.

This chain connects TRBV28 to TRBJ2-7; 9 nucleotides match TRBD1. CDR1 MDHEN and CDR2 SYDVKM come from the germline V gene. With V trimmed by 1 base and J by 5 bases, 6 bases remained unmatched. The length of the CDR3 is 15 residues. Written as DNA, the CDR3 is TGTGCCAGCAGTTTATCCGGGACAGGGAAACACGAGCAGTACTTC. Protein sequence: CASSLSGTGKHEQYF.

The chain carries TRBV29-1 and TRBJ2-5; D perhaps matches TRBD2 (6 bases). Germline loops: CDR1 SQVTM, CDR2 ANQGSEA. The V end lost 7 bases, the J end lost 3 bases, and 12 bases lay between the germline ends. This CDR3 region has 12 residues. The CDR3: CSAGLIEETQYF. CDR3 coding DNA: TGCAGCGCCGGACTAATTGAAGAGACCCAGTACTTC.

This clonotype was observed many times. This chain joins TRBV5-1 and TRBJ2-1; D gene ambiguous. Germline V CDR1 and CDR2: SGHRS, YFSETQ. The length of the CDR3 is 12 residues. V lost 0 bases and J 8 bases, leaving 6 bases between the germline ends. The CDR3, as DNA: TGCGCCAGCAGCTTGGGAGCCTATGAGCAGTTCTTC. It specifies CASSLGAYEQFF.

The chain combines TRBV14 with TRBJ1-2, with TRBD1 identical over 7 bases. V trimming: 3 bases; J trimming: 4 bases; junction bases outside the gene matches: 8. Germline V lookup: CDR1 SGHDN, CDR2 FVKESK. The CDR3 covers 15 residues. CDR3: CASSQGRGGGYGYTF. The CDR3 region has the DNA TGTGCCAGCAGCCAGGGGAGAGGGGGCGGCTATGGCTACACCTTC.

The V and J genes are TRBV6-5 and TRBJ2-3; possibly TRBD1 or TRBD2 for D (5 bases each). Per germline, CDR1 MNHEY and CDR2 SVGAGI. The V gene lost 6 bases and the J gene lost 5 bases, with 18 bases spanning the gap. This CDR3 comprises 15 residues. CDR3 in DNA: TGTGCCAGCAGCCCCGGGGCGGCCTTGCGAGATACGCAGTATTTT. Protein sequence: CASSPGAALRDTQYF.

This clonotype has just a few counts. In DNA form, the CDR3 reads TGTGCCTGGAGTGTATGGGGTGGCGGCTACACCTTC. Protein: CAWSVWGGGYTF. The chain is built from TRBV30 and TRBJ1-2; D unclear. The CDR3 is 12 residues long. The V gene's germline CDR1 is GTSNPN and CDR2 SVGIG (reference sequence). The V end was cut by 0 bases, the J end by 8 bases, with 10 bases between.

The CDR3 DNA follows: TGTGCCAGCAGCTTAAGCGGCCAGGGGGTTAGCTATGGCTACACCTTC. The encoded protein is CASSLSGQGVSYGYTF. The chain joins TRBV7-3 to TRBJ1-2; 7 nucleotides match TRBD1. The CDR3 runs to 16 residues. With 1 base clipped from V and 4 bases from J, the junction kept 9 bases outside the gene matches. Germline loops: CDR1 SGHTA, CDR2 FQGTGA.

V gene TRBV7-6 combines with J gene TRBJ2-1; D unclear. Looked up from germline, CDR1 is SGHVS and CDR2 is FNYEAQ. Between the trimmed V and J ends, which lost 8 bases and 3 bases, there was a span of 11 bases. The CDR3 is 13 amino acids. This CDR3 is CASRRLDYNEQFF. The CDR3 nucleotides are TGTGCCAGCCGACGGTTGGACTACAATGAGCAGTTCTTC.

The V call is TRBV6-1, the J call TRBJ2-6; D ambiguous. The length of the CDR3 is 14 residues. Trimming shortened V by 8 bases and J by 0 bases, and 8 bases separated the two germline ends. Germline V gene lookup returns CDR1 MNHNS and CDR2 SASEGT. CDR3 DNA: TGTGCCAGCCTGAAGAGCTCTGGGGCCAACGTCCTGACTTTC. Protein product: CASLKSSGANVLTF.

V usage is TRBV28 and J usage is TRBJ2-7; D is unclear. The CDR3 consists of 13 residues. CDR1 is MDHEN, CDR2 SYDVKM, per germline. V lost 5 bases and J lost 0, with 8 bases in between. CDR3 region: CASSGSGSYEQYF. The CDR3 DNA follows: TGTGCCAGCAGTGGGTCTGGCTCCTACGAGCAGTACTTC.